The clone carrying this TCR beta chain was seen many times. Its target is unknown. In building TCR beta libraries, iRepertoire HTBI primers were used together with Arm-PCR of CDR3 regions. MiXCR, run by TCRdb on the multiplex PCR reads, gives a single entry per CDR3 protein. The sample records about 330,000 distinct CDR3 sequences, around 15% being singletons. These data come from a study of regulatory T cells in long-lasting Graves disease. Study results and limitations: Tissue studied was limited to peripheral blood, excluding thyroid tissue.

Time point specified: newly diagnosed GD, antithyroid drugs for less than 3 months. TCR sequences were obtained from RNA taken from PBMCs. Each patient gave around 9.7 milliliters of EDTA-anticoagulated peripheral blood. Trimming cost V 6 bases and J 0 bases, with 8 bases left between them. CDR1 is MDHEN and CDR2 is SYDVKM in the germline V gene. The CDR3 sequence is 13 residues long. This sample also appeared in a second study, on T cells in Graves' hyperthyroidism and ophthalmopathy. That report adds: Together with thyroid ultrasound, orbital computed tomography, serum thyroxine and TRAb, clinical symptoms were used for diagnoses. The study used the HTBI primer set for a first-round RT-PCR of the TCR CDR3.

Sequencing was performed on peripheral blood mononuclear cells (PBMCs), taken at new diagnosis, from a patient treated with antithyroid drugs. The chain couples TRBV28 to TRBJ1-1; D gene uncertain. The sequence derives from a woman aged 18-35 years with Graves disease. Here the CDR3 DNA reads TGTGCCAGCAGGGGAGCAATGAACACTGAAGCTTTCTTT. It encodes CASRGAMNTEAFF.